The 23 T cell receptor beta chains presented below share a single source sample, sequenced in a study of regulatory T cells in long-lasting Graves disease. Time point reported: persistent/refractory GD, antithyroid drugs over 5 years with positive TRAb. Researchers made the TCR library from RNA that was extracted from PBMCs. TCR beta libraries were built with iRepertoire HTBI primers and Arm-PCR of CDR3 regions. TCRdb reanalysed the multiplex PCR reads using MiXCR and keeps one entry per CDR3 protein. Seen here are around 460,000 distinct CDR3 sequences, approximately 23% observed once, and the top ten hold over 10%. The sample in question was peripheral blood mononuclear cells (PBMCs), obtained when the disease was refractory, from a patient treated with antithyroid drugs. These receptors originate from a female donor with Graves disease.

The V and J genes are TRBV20-1 and TRBJ1-3; 7 nucleotides line up with TRBD1. Per germline, CDR1 DFQATT and CDR2 SNEGSKA (reference sequence). V dropped 5 bases and J dropped 3; count of bases not matched to a gene: 4. The CDR3 contains 13 residues. The CDR3 reads CSADRALGNTIYF. DNA for the CDR3: TGCAGTGCTGACAGGGCTCTTGGAAACACCATATATTTT.

A remark on this clonotype: A far larger clone is a single base away, which makes a read error likely. The chain joins TRBV28 to TRBJ2-5, with no clear D. The J call may not be correct, given that the DNA end is closer to TRBJ2-7. The CDR3 runs to 16 residues. Per germline, CDR1 MDHEN and CDR2 SYDVKM. CDR3 DNA sequence: TGTGCCACCTCGTCCCCTAGTAAGGACGGGTCGTACGAGCAGTACTTC. Residues: CATSSPSKDGSYEQYF.

This chain links TRBV20-1 with TRBJ1-5; D possibly corresponds to TRBD1 (5 bases). The CDR3 contains 13 residues. Trimming removed 3 bases from V and 1 base from J, with 7 bases in between. Germline assignment: CDR1 DFQATT and CDR2 SNEGSKA (reference sequence). CDR3 DNA sequence: TGCAGTGCTAGTGGGGGGAGCAATCAGCCCCAGCATTTT. It encodes CSASGGSNQPQHF.

This clonotype was counted a few times. The chain couples TRBV30 to TRBJ2-7, with unresolved D. V lost 5 bases and J 5 bases, leaving 10 bases between the germline ends. The length of the CDR3 is 11 residues. The V gene's germline CDR1 is GTSNPN and CDR2 SVGIG (reference sequence). CDR3 amino acids: CAWGSYHEQYF. The CDR3 nucleotides read TGTGCCTGGGGATCCTACCACGAGCAGTACTTC. Looking up the rest from reference TRBV30 and TRBJ2-7 gives the full variable domain: SQTIHQWPATLVQPVGSPLSLECTVEGTSNPNLYWYRQAAGRGLQLLFYSVGIGQISSEVPQNLSASRPQDRQFILSSKKLLLSDSGFYLCAWGSYHEQYFGPGTRLTVT.

This chain links TRBV5-6 with TRBJ1-1, with D possibly matching TRBD1 (5 bases). The CDR3 runs 14 residues. V was pared by 3 bases and J by 2 bases, with 11 bases between. From germline, CDR1 is SGHDT and CDR2 YYEEEE. CDR3 nucleotides: TGTGCCAGCAGCTGGAGGGACGGAAACACTGAAGCTTTCTTT. Amino acid sequence: CASSWRDGNTEAFF.

This rearrangement joins TRBV14 to TRBJ2-7, with TRBD1 matching 7 bases. The junction had 10 bases not matched to a gene; V was cut back by 6 bases and J by 2 bases. The CDR3 has 15 residues. The germline V gene encodes CDR1 SGHDN and CDR2 FVKESK. The CDR3 nucleotides read TGTGCCAGCAGTCCCCAGGGGGTTCCAACCTACGAGCAGTACTTC. It encodes CASSPQGVPTYEQYF.

The gene calls are TRBV5-4 and TRBJ1-2; 8 bases are shared with TRBD1. CDR1 is SGHNT and CDR2 is YYREEE in the germline V gene (reference sequence). CDR3 size: 14 residues. Trimming cost V 4 bases and J 6 bases; bases outside gene matches: 8. CDR3 amino acids: CASSTSDRVNGYTF. The CDR3 nucleotides are TGTGCCAGCAGCACCTCGGACAGGGTGAATGGCTACACCTTC. Full variable domain (rest looked up from reference TRBV5-4 and TRBJ1-2): ETGVTQSPTHLIKTRGQQVTLRCSSQSGHNTVSWYQQALGQGPQFIFQYYREEENGRGNFPPRFSGLQFPNYSSELNVNALELDDSALYLCASSTSDRVNGYTFGSGTRLTVV.

This clonotype was seen ten or more times. The CDR3 nucleotides read TGTGCCAGCAGCAAAGGGACAGGGGGCGACTATGGCTACACCTTC. Its translation is CASSKGTGGDYGYTF. This chain connects TRBV7-2 to TRBJ1-2, with 12 positions matching TRBD1. Trimming took 5 bases from V and 3 from J; bases not matched to a gene: 4. In germline, CDR1 is SGHTA, CDR2 FQGNSA. The CDR3 runs to 15 residues. Full variable domain (missing parts from reference TRBV7-2 and TRBJ1-2): GAGVSQSPSNKVTEKGKDVELRCDPISGHTALYWYRQSLGQGLEFLIYFQGNSAPDKSGLPSDRFSAERTGGSVSTLTIQRTQQEDSAVYLCASSKGTGGDYGYTFGSGTRLTVV.

J is TRBJ1-5 and V is TRBV30, with 7 bases lining up with TRBD1. V lost 1 base, J lost 4 bases, and 10 bases stayed unmatched. CDR1 and CDR2 from the germline V gene are GTSNPN and SVGIG (reference sequence). There are 16 residues in the CDR3. DNA for the CDR3: TGTGCCTGGAGTGGAGGGAAGGACAGGTCAAATCAGCCCCAGCATTTT. Translating it yields CAWSGGKDRSNQPQHF.

This clonotype was seen many times. The V call is TRBV15, the J call TRBJ2-7; 7 nucleotides agree with TRBD1. Germline V gene lookup returns CDR1 LNHNV and CDR2 YYDKDF (reference sequence). V lost 0 bases and J lost 4; bases outside the gene matches: 6. CDR3 length: 15 amino acids. This CDR3 reads CATSRDPGGAYEQYF. In nucleotides, the CDR3 is TGTGCCACCAGCAGAGATCCAGGGGGAGCGTACGAGCAGTACTTC.

This clonotype was seen many times. V is TRBV29-1 and J is TRBJ2-5; D may correspond to TRBD1 or TRBD2 (6 bases each). Trimming pared 5 bases from V and 1 base from J, leaving 20 bases between. The CDR3 spans 16 residues. Germline V CDR1 and CDR2: SQVTM, ANQGSEA. This CDR3 is CSVIWGAQGFQETQYF. CDR3 DNA sequence: TGCAGCGTTATTTGGGGGGCGCAGGGATTCCAAGAGACCCAGTACTTC.

The chain joins TRBV5-6 to TRBJ1-1; the D is unclear. Trimming removed 0 bases at V and 6 bases at J, with 15 bases between. The CDR3 covers 15 residues. The germline CDR1 and CDR2 sequences are SGHDT and YYEEEE. Written as DNA, the CDR3 is TGTGCCAGCAGCTTGGGGAGTTCGGGCATGGCTGAAGCTTTCTTT. This sequence encodes CASSLGSSGMAEAFF.

This clonotype was seen ten or more times. The chain carries TRBV3-1 and TRBJ1-1; D is perhaps TRBD1 (5 bases). V was cut by 0 bases and J by 6 bases, with 11 bases left in between. This CDR3 contains 14 residues. Per germline, CDR1 LGHDT and CDR2 YNNKEL (reference sequence). DNA for the CDR3: TGTGCCAGCAGCCAAGAACCAGGGTCGGCTGAAGCTTTCTTT. Protein sequence: CASSQEPGSAEAFF.

The chain joins TRBV9 to TRBJ2-7; TRBD2 might be the D (6 bases). There are 15 residues in the CDR3. The germline V gene encodes CDR1 SGDLS and CDR2 YYNGEE. Trimming removed 4 bases at V and 1 base at J, with 15 bases between. CDR3 region: CASSPGIAASYEQYF. CDR3 bases: TGTGCCAGCAGCCCCGGGATAGCGGCGTCCTACGAGCAGTACTTC.

The rearrangement joins TRBV25-1 to TRBJ2-7; TRBD2 matches 9 bases. CDR1 and CDR2 from the germline V gene are MGHDK and SYGVNS. There are 17 residues in the CDR3. V was pared by 4 bases and J by 4 bases, with 14 bases of the junction left unmatched. DNA of the CDR3: TGTGCCAGCAGTGGAAGTTACCGGGGGACTAGCAATTACGAGCAGTACTTC. Its protein product is CASSGSYRGTSNYEQYF.

The chain couples TRBV12-3 or TRBV12-4 to TRBJ2-7; 9 bases are shared with TRBD2. The CDR3 loop spans 15 amino acids. V was pared by 6 bases and J by 6 bases, with 12 bases of the junction left unmatched. The CDR3, as DNA: TGTGCCAGCAGCCGACTGGGACTAGCCTCCCTCGAGCAGTACTTC. This sequence encodes CASSRLGLASLEQYF.

In this sample, this clonotype turned up a few times. This chain joins TRBV20-1 and TRBJ1-2; unclear D gene. Germline V lookup: CDR1 DFQATT, CDR2 SNEGSKA (reference sequence). The V end was cut by 6 bases, the J end by 4 bases, with 12 bases between. CDR3 size: 12 residues. This chain's CDR3 is CSALQRGYGYTF. For the CDR3, the DNA is TGCAGTGCCCTTCAACGAGGCTATGGCTACACCTTC.

Concerning this clonotype itself: Just one base apart from a much larger clone, this may be a read error. CDR3 protein: CAGASMSGANALTF. CDR3 nucleotide sequence: TGTGCCGGGGCCAGTATGTCTGGGGCCAACGCCCTGACTTTC. The chain joins TRBV28 to TRBJ2-6; D is possibly TRBD1 (5 bases). The CDR3 runs 14 residues. The germline V gene has CDR1 MDHEN and CDR2 SYDVKM.

Ten or more counts support this clonotype. The V call is TRBV28, the J call TRBJ2-7, with TRBD2 as a possible D gene (5 bases). CDR1 is MDHEN, CDR2 SYDVKM, per germline. The CDR3 is made up of 14 amino acids. V was cut by 6 bases and J by 1 base, with 13 bases left in between. CDR3 DNA: TGTGCCAGCAGAATAGCGCTAGGATCCTACGAGCAGTACTTC. This gives the protein CASRIALGSYEQYF.

Ten or more counts support this clonotype. This sequence joins TRBV7-2 and TRBJ2-5; no clear D. The V gene lost 2 bases and the J gene lost 1 base, with 11 bases spanning the gap. The CDR3 is made up of 15 amino acids. The V gene's germline CDR1 is SGHTA and CDR2 FQGNSA. Here the CDR3 DNA reads TGTGCCAGCAGCTTATATCTCATAGCCCAAGAGACCCAGTACTTC. Translated: CASSLYLIAQETQYF.

This clonotype showed up many times. This chain links TRBV12-3 or TRBV12-4 with TRBJ1-5; maybe TRBD1 (6 bases). The CDR3 has 14 residues. Trimming took 5 bases from V and 6 from J, leaving 14 bases between them. The CDR3 loop is CASSPRGASQPQHF. The CDR3 nucleotides read TGTGCCAGCAGTCCACGGGGGGCGAGTCAGCCCCAGCATTTT.

The chain employs TRBV15 and TRBJ1-5; no firm D call. The CDR3 is 17 amino acids. In germline, CDR1 is LNHNV, CDR2 YYDKDF (reference sequence). Trimming stripped 4 bases from V and 0 bases from J, with 16 bases between. The DNA for the CDR3 is TGTGCCACCAGCACCCCCCGGAGCATACTTAGCAATCAGCCCCAGCATTTT. Residues: CATSTPRSILSNQPQHF.

This clonotype was picked up many times. This chain links TRBV28 with TRBJ1-1, with 7 positions matching TRBD1. The V segment lost 3 bases and the J segment 3 bases; nucleotides outside the gene matches: 10. Germline CDR1 MDHEN, CDR2 SYDVKM. The CDR3 consists of 16 residues. This CDR3 is CASSLGSGTEYTEAFF. CDR3 coding DNA: TGTGCCAGCAGTTTGGGTTCCGGGACAGAATACACTGAAGCTTTCTTT.